This T cell receptor beta chain was sequenced for a study of identical twins. Study findings and constraints: Out-of-frame alpha sequences common to twins exhibited a surplus of low generation probability.

TCRdb reanalysed the 5' RACE reads using MiXCR and keeps one entry per CDR3 protein. Of 200,000 or so distinct CDR3 sequences listed, approximately 8.3% are singletons. V shed 3 bases, J shed 1 base, and the junction held 4 bases outside the gene matches. This CDR3 contains 15 residues. Germline CDR1 is MDHEN and CDR2 is SYDVKM. There are a few counts of this clonotype. As yet, its antigen is unknown. The same sample was also used in a study of yellow fever vaccine responses in identical twins.

The clonotype originates from a woman aged 18-29 years in good health. The sample taken for sequencing was memory (CD45RO+) T cells sorted from blood. The chain uses TRBV28 and TRBJ2-3; 7 bases agree with TRBD2. The CDR3 DNA reads TGTGCCAGCAGTTTGTGGGGGAGGGGCACAGATACGCAGTATTTT. Translating gives CASSLWGRGTDTQYF.